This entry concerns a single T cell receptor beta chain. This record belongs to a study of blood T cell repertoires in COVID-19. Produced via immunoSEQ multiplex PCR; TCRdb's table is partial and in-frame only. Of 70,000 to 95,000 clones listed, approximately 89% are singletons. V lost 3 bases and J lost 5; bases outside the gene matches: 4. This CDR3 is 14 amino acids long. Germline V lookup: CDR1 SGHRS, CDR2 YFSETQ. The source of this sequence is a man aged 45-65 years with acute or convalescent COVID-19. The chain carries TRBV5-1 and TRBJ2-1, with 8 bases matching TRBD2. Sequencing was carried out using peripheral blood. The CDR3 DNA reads TGCGCCAGCAGCTCGGGGACTAGTAACAATGAGCAGTTCTTC. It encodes CASSSGTSNNEQFF.